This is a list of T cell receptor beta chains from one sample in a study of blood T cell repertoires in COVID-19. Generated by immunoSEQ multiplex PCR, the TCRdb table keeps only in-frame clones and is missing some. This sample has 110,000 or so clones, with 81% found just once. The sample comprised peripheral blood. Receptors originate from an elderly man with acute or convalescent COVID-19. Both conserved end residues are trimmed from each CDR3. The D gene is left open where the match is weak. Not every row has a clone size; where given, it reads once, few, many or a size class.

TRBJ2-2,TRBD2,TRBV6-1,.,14,ASSEGRGGRTGELF
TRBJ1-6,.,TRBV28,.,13,ASSLRIRYNSPLH
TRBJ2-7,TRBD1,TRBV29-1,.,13,SAISDFGQVDEQY
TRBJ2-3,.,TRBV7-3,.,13,ASSLSQARTDTQY
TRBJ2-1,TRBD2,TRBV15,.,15,ATSRDRGSGKYDEQF
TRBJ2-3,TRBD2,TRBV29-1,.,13,SVRGTSGATDTQY
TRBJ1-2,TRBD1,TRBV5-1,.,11,ASSSGQGGGYT
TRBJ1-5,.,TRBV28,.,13,ASSLGQISNQPQH
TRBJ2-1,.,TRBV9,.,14,ASGVEGSPSYNEQF
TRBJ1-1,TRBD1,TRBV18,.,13,ASSLDRGPNTEAF
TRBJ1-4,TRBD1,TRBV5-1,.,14,ASSPTTGGAGEKLF
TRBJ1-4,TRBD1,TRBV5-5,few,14,ASSPGLGRGIGKLF
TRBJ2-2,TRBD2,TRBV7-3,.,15,ASSLTLAGARTGELF